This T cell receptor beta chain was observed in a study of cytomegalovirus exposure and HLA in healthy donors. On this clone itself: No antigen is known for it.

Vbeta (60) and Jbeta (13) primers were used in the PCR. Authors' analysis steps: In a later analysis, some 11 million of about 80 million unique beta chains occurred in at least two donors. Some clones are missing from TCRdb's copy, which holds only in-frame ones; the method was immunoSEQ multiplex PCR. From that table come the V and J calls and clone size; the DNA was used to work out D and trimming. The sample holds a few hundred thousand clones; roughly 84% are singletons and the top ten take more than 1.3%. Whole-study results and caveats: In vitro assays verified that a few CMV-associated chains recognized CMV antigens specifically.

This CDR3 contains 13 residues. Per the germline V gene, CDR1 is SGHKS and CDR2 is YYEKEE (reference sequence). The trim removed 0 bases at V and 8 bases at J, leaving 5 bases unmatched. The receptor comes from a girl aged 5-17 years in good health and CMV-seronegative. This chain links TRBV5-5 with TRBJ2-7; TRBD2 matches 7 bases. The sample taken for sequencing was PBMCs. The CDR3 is CASSLAGEGQQYF. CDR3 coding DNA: TGTGCCAGCAGCTTGGCCGGGGAGGGGCAGCAGTACTTC.